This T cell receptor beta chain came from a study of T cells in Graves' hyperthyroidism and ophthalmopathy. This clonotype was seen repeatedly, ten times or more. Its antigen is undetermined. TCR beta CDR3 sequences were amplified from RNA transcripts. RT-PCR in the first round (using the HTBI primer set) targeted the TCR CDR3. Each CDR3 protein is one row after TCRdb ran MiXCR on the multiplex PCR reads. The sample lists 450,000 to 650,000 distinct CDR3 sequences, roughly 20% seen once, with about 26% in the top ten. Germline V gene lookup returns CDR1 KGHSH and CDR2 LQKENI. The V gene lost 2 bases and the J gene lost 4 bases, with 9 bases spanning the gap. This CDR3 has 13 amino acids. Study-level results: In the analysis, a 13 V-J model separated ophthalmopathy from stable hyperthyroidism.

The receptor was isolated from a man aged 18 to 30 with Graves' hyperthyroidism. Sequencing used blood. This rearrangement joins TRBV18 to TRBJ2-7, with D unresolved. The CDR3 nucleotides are TGTGCCAGCTCACCATCCGGACGGTACGAGCAGTACTTC. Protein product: CASSPSGRYEQYF. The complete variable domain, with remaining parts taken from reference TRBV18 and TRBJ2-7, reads NAGVMQNPRHLVRRRGQEARLRCSPMKGHSHVYWYRQLPEEGLKFMVYLQKENIIDESGMPKERFSAEFPKEGPSILRIQQVVRGDSAAYFCASSPSGRYEQYFGPGTRLTVT.